Listed below are T cell receptor beta chains from one sample, sequenced in a study of cytomegalovirus exposure and HLA in healthy donors. Measured with immunoSEQ multiplex PCR; TCRdb has only the in-frame clones, and not every one. The sample is made up of approximately 140,000 clones, and the top ten hold less than 3% of it. The specimen sequenced was PBMCs. Receptors were obtained from a man aged 40-49 years in good health and CMV-seronegative. Each CDR3 is given with its conserved first and last residue. A D gene is named only where the DNA matches it firmly.

v_call: TRBV25-1; d_call: TRBD1; j_call: TRBJ1-4; cdr3_nt: TGTGCCAGCTCGACAGGGGTTATTGAAAAACTGTTTTTT; cdr3_aa: CASSTGVIEKLFF
v_call: TRBV25-1; d_call: -; j_call: TRBJ2-3; cdr3_nt: TGTGCCAGCAGTGAGCCGGGGGGCACAGATACGCAGTATTTT; cdr3_aa: CASSEPGGTDTQYF
v_call: TRBV5-3; d_call: -; j_call: TRBJ1-1; cdr3_nt: TGTGCCAGAAGCTTGGCCGGCAGGGGCGTGATGAACACTGAAGCTTTCTTT; cdr3_aa: CARSLAGRGVMNTEAFF
v_call: TRBV6-5; d_call: -; j_call: TRBJ2-7; cdr3_nt: TGTGCCAGCAGTCTCATCGGCTACGAGCAGTACTTC; cdr3_aa: CASSLIGYEQYF
v_call: TRBV9; d_call: -; j_call: TRBJ1-5; cdr3_nt: TGTGCCAGCAGCCCGGGAATAGATTCCTACAATCAGCCCCAGCATTTT; cdr3_aa: CASSPGIDSYNQPQHF
v_call: TRBV4-3; d_call: TRBD2; j_call: TRBJ2-1; cdr3_nt: TGCGCCAGCAGCCAAGCAACCGGGGGGGCTGATGAGCAGTTCTTC; cdr3_aa: CASSQATGGADEQFF
v_call: TRBV5-6; d_call: -; j_call: TRBJ2-5; cdr3_nt: TGTGCCAGCAGCTTGAATCCAGGGGAAGAGACCCAGTACTTC; cdr3_aa: CASSLNPGEETQYF
v_call: TRBV7-8; d_call: TRBD1; j_call: TRBJ2-7; cdr3_nt: TGTGCCAGCAGCTTAGCCCTGGGACAGGGTTTCGAAACTTACGAGCAGTACTTC; cdr3_aa: CASSLALGQGFETYEQYF
v_call: TRBV5-5; d_call: -; j_call: TRBJ2-7; cdr3_nt: TGTGCCAGCAGCTACCCGGGTTCCGGAAAAGAATACGAGCAGTACTTC; cdr3_aa: CASSYPGSGKEYEQYF
v_call: TRBV6-1; d_call: -; j_call: TRBJ1-1; cdr3_nt: TGTGCCAGCAGCCCCACGACAGCTCTGAACACTGAAGCTTTCTTT; cdr3_aa: CASSPTTALNTEAFF
v_call: TRBV6-4; d_call: -; j_call: TRBJ1-5; cdr3_nt: TGTGCCAGCTCTTCCCAGAGCACAGGGCGGGGGCAGCCCCAGCATTTT; cdr3_aa: CASSSQSTGRGQPQHF
v_call: TRBV28; d_call: -; j_call: TRBJ1-1; cdr3_nt: TGTGCCAGCAGTATTCTCGACGGAGGAGTGAACACTGAAGCTTTCTTT; cdr3_aa: CASSILDGGVNTEAFF
v_call: TRBV7-6; d_call: -; j_call: TRBJ1-6; cdr3_nt: TGTGCCAGCAGCCTCGAGGGGACTAGAATCCACTTT; cdr3_aa: CASSLEGTRIHF
v_call: TRBV29-1; d_call: -; j_call: TRBJ2-5; cdr3_nt: TGCAGCGTTGCTCGCGGAACGGTCCAAGAGACCCAGTACTTC; cdr3_aa: CSVARGTVQETQYF
v_call: TRBV6-5; d_call: -; j_call: TRBJ1-2; cdr3_nt: TGTGCCAGCAGCCCTTGGGGAGGGGGCTACACCTTC; cdr3_aa: CASSPWGGGYTF
v_call: TRBV2; d_call: -; j_call: TRBJ1-1; cdr3_nt: TGTGCCAGCAGAGAGATGACAGGCCGGAACACTGAAGCTTTCTTT; cdr3_aa: CASREMTGRNTEAFF
v_call: TRBV5-8; d_call: TRBD1; j_call: TRBJ2-7; cdr3_nt: TGTGCCAGCAGCTACGACAGGGGTTCCGAGCAGTACTTC; cdr3_aa: CASSYDRGSEQYF
v_call: TRBV10-3; d_call: TRBD1; j_call: TRBJ1-1; cdr3_nt: TGTGCCATCAGTGAACCGACCAAGACAGGGAAGGGTCACACTGAAGCTTTCTTT; cdr3_aa: CAISEPTKTGKGHTEAFF
v_call: TRBV19; d_call: TRBD1; j_call: TRBJ1-6; cdr3_nt: TGTGCCAGTAGCGCCCAGGGGGGCCCAAATCCTTTTAGGGCCCTCCACTTT; cdr3_aa: CASSAQGGPNPFRALHF
v_call: TRBV7-3; d_call: -; j_call: TRBJ2-3; cdr3_nt: TGTGCCAGCAGCTGGAGGGGGCTGAGAACAGATACGCAGTATTTT; cdr3_aa: CASSWRGLRTDTQYF
v_call: TRBV19; d_call: TRBD1; j_call: TRBJ2-3; cdr3_nt: TGTGCCAGTAGTCCTCGTCCAGGGGGAGTGGCAGATACGCAGTATTTT; cdr3_aa: CASSPRPGGVADTQYF
v_call: TRBV11-3; d_call: -; j_call: TRBJ2-3; cdr3_nt: TGTGCCAGCAGCCTTGGCTGGGGGGAAAGCACAGATACGCAGTATTTT; cdr3_aa: CASSLGWGESTDTQYF
v_call: TRBV27; d_call: TRBD1; j_call: TRBJ1-6; cdr3_nt: TGTGCCAGCAGTTTAGAGGGACAGAAAAGGTCGCATTCACCCCTCCACTTT; cdr3_aa: CASSLEGQKRSHSPLHF
v_call: TRBV29-1; d_call: TRBD1; j_call: TRBJ2-7; cdr3_nt: TGCAGCGTTATCCGGGACAGGCATTACGAGCAGTACTTC; cdr3_aa: CSVIRDRHYEQYF
v_call: TRBV11-2; d_call: -; j_call: TRBJ2-7; cdr3_nt: TGTGCCAGCAGCCCAAACCCCTACGAGCAGTACTTC; cdr3_aa: CASSPNPYEQYF
v_call: TRBV7-2; d_call: TRBD2; j_call: TRBJ2-5; cdr3_nt: TGTGCCAGCAGCCCCCAGACTAGCGGGGGGAAAGAGACCCAGTACTTC; cdr3_aa: CASSPQTSGGKETQYF
v_call: TRBV7-3; d_call: TRBD2; j_call: TRBJ2-6; cdr3_nt: TGTGCCAGCAGCCCCCGGGGGGAAGGCTATCCCTCTGGGGCCAACGTCCTGACTTTC; cdr3_aa: CASSPRGEGYPSGANVLTF
v_call: TRBV19; d_call: TRBD2; j_call: TRBJ2-7; cdr3_nt: TGTGCCAGTAGCCGAGGGACTAGCTACCCCTACGAGCAGTACTTC; cdr3_aa: CASSRGTSYPYEQYF
v_call: TRBV19; d_call: -; j_call: TRBJ1-2; cdr3_nt: TGTGCCAGTAGTCCCTTGGGGCAGGGTGAAAACTATGGCTACACCTTC; cdr3_aa: CASSPLGQGENYGYTF
v_call: TRBV7-8; d_call: -; j_call: TRBJ2-5; cdr3_nt: TGTGCCAGCAGCCATCGACGGGAGCGTCCCCAAGAGACCCAGTACTTC; cdr3_aa: CASSHRRERPQETQYF
v_call: TRBV2; d_call: -; j_call: TRBJ1-6; cdr3_nt: TGTGCCAGCAGTGCGGGGGAAAGTCGCAATTCACCCCTCCACTTT; cdr3_aa: CASSAGESRNSPLHF
v_call: TRBV27; d_call: -; j_call: TRBJ1-5; cdr3_nt: TGTGCCAGCAGTTTGGGGGGAGTGGGCAATCAGCCCCAGCATTTT; cdr3_aa: CASSLGGVGNQPQHF
v_call: TRBV5-4; d_call: -; j_call: TRBJ2-7; cdr3_nt: TGTGCCAGCAGCTTGTGGGGGGGCCCCTACGAGCAGTACTTC; cdr3_aa: CASSLWGGPYEQYF
v_call: TRBV7-9; d_call: -; j_call: TRBJ2-6; cdr3_nt: TGTGCCAGCAGCTTTTTGCAGGCTGGGGCCAACGTCCTGACTTTC; cdr3_aa: CASSFLQAGANVLTF
v_call: TRBV7-2; d_call: -; j_call: TRBJ2-5; cdr3_nt: TGTGCCAGCAGCTTACAGCTAGACAGATTCCAAGAGACCCAGTACTTC; cdr3_aa: CASSLQLDRFQETQYF
v_call: TRBV7-9; d_call: -; j_call: TRBJ1-1; cdr3_nt: TGTGCCAGCAGCTTAGGGCAGGTGAACACTGAAGCTTTCTTT; cdr3_aa: CASSLGQVNTEAFF
v_call: TRBV6-5; d_call: -; j_call: TRBJ1-1; cdr3_nt: TGTGCCAGCAGTTACGGACGAACAGGGAACACTGAAGCTTTCTTT; cdr3_aa: CASSYGRTGNTEAFF
v_call: TRBV5-5; d_call: -; j_call: TRBJ2-5; cdr3_nt: TGTGCCAGCAGCCCTTGGGCGACGAGAATTCAAGAGACCCAGTACTTC; cdr3_aa: CASSPWATRIQETQYF
v_call: TRBV5-4; d_call: TRBD2; j_call: TRBJ2-1; cdr3_nt: TGTGCCAGCAGCTCTGTCGGGGGGTCCTACAATGAGCAGTTCTTC; cdr3_aa: CASSSVGGSYNEQFF
v_call: TRBV7-6; d_call: -; j_call: TRBJ2-2; cdr3_nt: TGTGCCAGCAGCTTAGGGCGCCAGGGTTACGCGAACACCGGGGAGCTGTTTTTT; cdr3_aa: CASSLGRQGYANTGELFF
v_call: TRBV28; d_call: TRBD2; j_call: TRBJ2-7; cdr3_nt: TGTGCCAGCATTAGTAGCGGGGGGGAATATTACGAGCAGTACTTC; cdr3_aa: CASISSGGEYYEQYF
v_call: TRBV27; d_call: -; j_call: TRBJ2-3; cdr3_nt: TGTGCCAGCAGTTTATCGGACATTTCTCCGCAGTATTTT; cdr3_aa: CASSLSDISPQYF
v_call: TRBV6-5; d_call: -; j_call: TRBJ2-5; cdr3_nt: TGTGCCAGCGCTTGGGACATTACCCAAGAGACCCAGTACTTC; cdr3_aa: CASAWDITQETQYF
v_call: TRBV19; d_call: -; j_call: TRBJ1-5; cdr3_nt: TGTGCCAGTAGTATACAGGATTCCTTCAATCAGCCCCAGCATTTT; cdr3_aa: CASSIQDSFNQPQHF
v_call: TRBV18; d_call: TRBD1; j_call: TRBJ1-5; cdr3_nt: TGTGCCAGCTCATTACAGGGGGCTAATAGCAATCAGCCCCAGCATTTT; cdr3_aa: CASSLQGANSNQPQHF
v_call: TRBV5-4; d_call: TRBD1; j_call: TRBJ2-5; cdr3_nt: TGTGCCAGCTCCCGAGGGGGCCCCCCAGAGACCCAGTACTTC; cdr3_aa: CASSRGGPPETQYF
v_call: TRBV4-1; d_call: -; j_call: TRBJ1-5; cdr3_nt: TGCGCCAGCAGCCGCCCTATCCTCCAGGGAAGGGGCAATCAGCCCCAGCATTTT; cdr3_aa: CASSRPILQGRGNQPQHF
v_call: TRBV28; d_call: -; j_call: TRBJ2-7; cdr3_nt: TGTGCCAGCAGGCTCCGGGCAGGGGTACTCCTACCGTCGGGGCAGTACTTC; cdr3_aa: CASRLRAGVLLPSGQYF
v_call: TRBV4-3; d_call: -; j_call: TRBJ1-1; cdr3_nt: TGCGCCAGCAGCCAAGAACCGGTCCTGAACACTGAAGCTTTCTTT; cdr3_aa: CASSQEPVLNTEAFF
v_call: TRBV5-1; d_call: -; j_call: TRBJ1-1; cdr3_nt: TGCGCCAGCAGAGATTTTAGTAGGGGAACTGAAGCTTTCTTT; cdr3_aa: CASRDFSRGTEAFF
v_call: TRBV6-5; d_call: -; j_call: TRBJ2-1; cdr3_nt: TGTGCCAGCAGTTACTCTCATTACAATGAGCAGTTCTTC; cdr3_aa: CASSYSHYNEQFF
v_call: TRBV7-2; d_call: TRBD2; j_call: TRBJ2-7; cdr3_nt: TGTGCCAGCAGCTTAAGGCAAGCGGGGGGCGTCTACGAGCAGTACTTC; cdr3_aa: CASSLRQAGGVYEQYF
v_call: TRBV4-3; d_call: -; j_call: TRBJ1-1; cdr3_nt: TGCGCCAGCAGCCAGGGCCCGGGACTTACGAACACTGAAGCTTTCTTT; cdr3_aa: CASSQGPGLTNTEAFF
v_call: TRBV20-1; d_call: -; j_call: TRBJ2-5; cdr3_nt: TGCAGTGCTAGAGGGCAAACCCAGTACTTC; cdr3_aa: CSARGQTQYF
v_call: TRBV5-4; d_call: TRBD2; j_call: TRBJ2-7; cdr3_nt: TGTGCCAGCAGCTTGGCCCCGGGGAGGGTGAGCGAGCAGTACTTC; cdr3_aa: CASSLAPGRVSEQYF
v_call: TRBV11-2; d_call: -; j_call: TRBJ2-7; cdr3_nt: TGTGCCAGCAGCTTCCCCGTTCTGGACAGCCAATTCTCCTACGAGCAGTACTTC; cdr3_aa: CASSFPVLDSQFSYEQYF
v_call: TRBV7-9; d_call: TRBD2; j_call: TRBJ2-7; cdr3_nt: TGTGCCAGCAGCGCAGCGGGGCACGAGCAGTACTTC; cdr3_aa: CASSAAGHEQYF
v_call: TRBV14; d_call: -; j_call: TRBJ2-5; cdr3_nt: TGTGCCAGCAGCCAAGATACCGTGACTCGTTCGATAGAGACCCAGTACTTC; cdr3_aa: CASSQDTVTRSIETQYF
v_call: TRBV6-5; d_call: -; j_call: TRBJ2-4; cdr3_nt: TGTGCCAGCAGTTACGACAGAAAAAACATTCAGTACTTC; cdr3_aa: CASSYDRKNIQYF
v_call: TRBV5-6; d_call: TRBD1; j_call: TRBJ1-4; cdr3_nt: TGTGCCAGCAGCTTATTAGGGACAGGGGACGAAAAACTGTTTTTT; cdr3_aa: CASSLLGTGDEKLFF